This T cell receptor beta chain appears in the sequencing data of a study of Ad26.COV2.S vaccination and SARS-CoV-2 variants. Study at large: Within the COV1001 Ad26.COV2.S trial arm, the donor was enrolled. General observations from the study: People who got the vaccine or the placebo had similar non-spike TCR breadth.

Profiled with immunoSEQ multiplex PCR; TCRdb holds only in-frame clones, not every one. Of some 500,000 clones in the sample, 89% were seen once. Sample treatment: around 19 received Ad26.COV2.S at low or high dose, single or two shots; five or six received placebo; per-sample allocation not given. Specimen acquisition occurred on day 63 following the initial vaccine or placebo injection. An Ad26 vector carrying the Wuhan-strain SARS-CoV-2 spike served as the vaccine. Trimming left V 4 bases short and J 1 base short, with 13 bases between. The germline V gene has CDR1 SGHVS and CDR2 FQNEAQ. The CDR3 is made up of 15 amino acids. In the case of this clone: The antigen remains undetermined.

The TCR was taken from a person aged 18-65 years who received the Ad26.COV2.S COVID-19 vaccine or a placebo. The chain uses TRBV7-8 and TRBJ1-2; D might be TRBD1 (5 bases). The sequences come from peripheral blood, collected in a trial of Ad26.COV2.S vaccine versus placebo. The CDR3 sequence: CASSWGGDLNYGYTF. CDR3 nucleotide sequence: TGTGCCAGCAGCTGGGGAGGGGACCTTAACTATGGCTACACCTTC. The complete variable domain, with remaining parts taken from reference TRBV7-8 and TRBJ1-2, reads GAGVSQSPRYKVAKRGQDVALRCDPISGHVSLFWYQQALGQGPEFLTYFQNEAQLDKSGLPSDRFFAERPEGSVSTLKIQRTQQEDSAVYLCASSWGGDLNYGYTFGSGTRLTVV.